Each of the 3 T cell receptor beta chains below was sequenced from the same sample in a study of T cells in Graves' hyperthyroidism and ophthalmopathy. RNA transcripts served as the template for amplifying TCR beta CDR3 regions. When the TCR CDR3 underwent first-round RT-PCR, the HTBI primer set was used. TCRdb re-derived calls from the multiplex PCR reads in MiXCR, one entry per CDR3 protein. The sample records hundreds of thousands of distinct CDR3 sequences, around 13% being singletons. The source material was blood. These receptors were obtained from a woman in her 30s with Graves' hyperthyroidism that later progressed to Graves' ophthalmopathy.

About this clonotype itself: This CDR3 fails to terminate in the conserved phenylalanine or tryptophan, so it likely reflects a read error. This sequence joins TRBV28 and TRBJ1-3, with a tentative D call TRBD1 (6 bases). This CDR3 has 15 amino acids. CDR1 is MDHEN and CDR2 is SYDVKM in the germline V gene. Trimming cost V 2 bases and J 0 bases, with 8 bases left between them. CDR3 protein: CASSLGQNSGNTIYL. In DNA form, the CDR3 reads TGTGCCAGCAGTTTAGGACAGAACTCTGGAAACACCATATATTTA.

This clonotype came up many times. The chain links TRBV6-2 or TRBV6-3 to TRBJ2-2; 13 nucleotides align to TRBD2. CDR3 length equals 17 residues. Germline V gene lookup returns CDR1 MNHEY and CDR2 SVGEGT. Germline trimming cut 5 bases from V and 6 bases from J; bases unmatched to any gene: 9. This chain's CDR3 is CASSPRTSGRNSGELFF. The CDR3 bases are TGTGCCAGCAGTCCCCGGACTAGCGGGAGAAATTCCGGGGAGCTGTTTTTT.

This clonotype was picked up a small number of times. The chain carries TRBV6-1 and TRBJ1-1, with D perhaps matching TRBD1 (5 bases). The germline CDR1 and CDR2 sequences are MNHNS and SASEGT. CDR3 length: 16 amino acids. V gave up 9 bases and J gave up 0 bases, with 20 bases separating them. The CDR3 nucleotides are TGTGCCAGTACTGATCCGGGACGGCCTATGAACACTGAAGCTTTCTTT. It is translated as CASTDPGRPMNTEAFF.